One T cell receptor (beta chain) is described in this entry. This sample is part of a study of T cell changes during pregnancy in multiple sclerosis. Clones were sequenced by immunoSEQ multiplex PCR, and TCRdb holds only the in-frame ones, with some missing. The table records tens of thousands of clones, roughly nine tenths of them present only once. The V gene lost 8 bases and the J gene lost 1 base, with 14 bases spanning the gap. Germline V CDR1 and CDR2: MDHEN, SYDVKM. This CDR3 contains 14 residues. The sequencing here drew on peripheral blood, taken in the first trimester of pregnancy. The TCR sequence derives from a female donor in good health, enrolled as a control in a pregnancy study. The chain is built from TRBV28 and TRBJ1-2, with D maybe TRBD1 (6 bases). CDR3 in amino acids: CASHLGAVNYGYTF. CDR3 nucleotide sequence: TGTGCCAGCCATCTGGGGGCTGTTAACTATGGCTACACCTTC.